The clone carrying this T cell receptor (beta chain) was observed a few times. Its antigen is unknown. The data were taken from a study of identical twins. The study's findings and limits: Possibly, invariant MAIT and iNKT cells partly confounded zero-insertion analyses. Findings came from cross-sectional statistics, without long-term follow-up of donors.

Addition of a universal primer site occurred through template switching, and cDNA carried unique molecular identifiers. From the 5' RACE reads, TCRdb called clonotypes with MiXCR, one entry per CDR3 protein. The table lists 690,000 or so distinct CDR3 sequences, over 8.5% of them singletons. Germline-derived CDR1 and CDR2 are MNHEY and SVGAGI. V was pared by 4 bases and J by 13 bases, with 11 bases between. CDR3 length equals 11 residues. Another study also made use of these data, one on yellow fever vaccine responses in identical twins.

The sequenced material came from PBMCs. This TCR was recovered from a young woman in good health. V usage is TRBV6-5 and J usage is TRBJ2-1, with unresolved D. CDR3 DNA: TGTGCCAGCAGTTCCTGGCCAAGACAGTTCTTC. Translating it yields CASSSWPRQFF.